The 10 T cell receptor beta chains in this list originate from one sample, sequenced in a study of T cell responses to AZD1222 COVID-19 vaccine. Produced via immunoSEQ multiplex PCR; TCRdb's table is partial and in-frame only. The data show 100,000 to 150,000 clones, with around 84% seen just once and around 12% held by the top ten. The sequencing here drew on peripheral blood, taken on day 0 of AZD1222 vaccination. The receptors here all came from an adult in good health.

The gene calls are TRBV6-2 or TRBV6-3 and TRBJ2-7; D gene unclear. The CDR3 contains 14 residues. The germline V gene encodes CDR1 MNHEY and CDR2 SVGEGT. Trimming cost V 3 bases and J 4 bases, with 13 bases left between them. CDR3 nucleotides: TGTGCCAGCAGTTATAGGAGAGGTGGTTACGAGCAGTACTTC. The encoded protein is CASSYRRGGYEQYF.

The chain employs TRBV5-1 and TRBJ2-1, with TRBD2 identical over 10 bases. CDR1 and CDR2 from the germline V gene are SGHRS and YFSETQ. Trimming took 0 bases from V and 4 from J; bases not matched to a gene: 7. This CDR3 is 17 amino acids long. The CDR3 DNA follows: TGCGCCAGCAGCTTGGGGACTAGCGGAAAAATATACAATGAGCAGTTCTTC. Encoded protein: CASSLGTSGKIYNEQFF.

The V and J genes are TRBV19 and TRBJ2-1, with 8 bases fitting TRBD2. Germline V lookup: CDR1 LNHDA, CDR2 SQIVND (reference sequence). This CDR3 comprises 13 residues. V was pared by 4 bases and J by 9 bases, with 5 bases of the junction left unmatched. This chain's CDR3 is CASSTGLAGEQFF. CDR3 DNA: TGTGCCAGTAGTACCGGACTAGCAGGTGAGCAGTTCTTC. The entire variable domain, with the rest obtained from reference TRBV19 and TRBJ2-1, is as follows: DGGITQSPKYLFRKEGQNVTLSCEQNLNHDAMYWYRQDPGQGLRLIYYSQIVNDFQKGDIAEGYSVSREKKESFPLTVTSAQKNPTAFYLCASSTGLAGEQFFGPGTRLTVL.

This clone appeared a single time. The J gene is TRBJ2-3, the V gene TRBV5-6, with 15 bases lining up with TRBD2. The CDR3 has 18 amino acids. Germline CDR1 and CDR2: SGHDT and YYEEEE. The junction had 7 bases not matched to a gene; V was cut back by 5 bases and J by 0 bases. The CDR3 protein is CASSPGLAGGLSTDTQYF. The DNA of the CDR3 is TGTGCCAGCAGTCCGGGACTAGCGGGAGGCTTGAGCACAGATACGCAGTATTTT.

V and J are TRBV27 and TRBJ2-5; D may be TRBD1 or TRBD2 (5 bases each). The CDR3 covers 15 residues. The germline CDR1 and CDR2 sequences are MNHEY and SMNVEV (reference sequence). V was clipped by 1 base and J by 2 bases, with 11 bases between them. The CDR3 here is CASSLLGAGQETQYF. For the CDR3, the DNA is TGTGCCAGCAGTTTATTAGGGGCGGGTCAAGAGACCCAGTACTTC.

This clone has just one count. V and J are TRBV7-2 and TRBJ1-5, with D unresolved. Trimming removed 2 bases at V and 2 bases at J, with 10 bases between. Germline V lookup: CDR1 SGHTA, CDR2 FQGNSA. The CDR3 has 15 residues. The CDR3: CASSLRGVGNQPQHF. The DNA of the CDR3 is TGTGCCAGCAGCTTACGGGGTGTAGGCAATCAGCCCCAGCATTTT. Based on the CDR3 plus reference TRBV7-2 and TRBJ1-5, the full variable domain is GAGVSQSPSNKVTEKGKDVELRCDPISGHTALYWYRQSLGQGLEFLIYFQGNSAPDKSGLPSDRFSAERTGGSVSTLTIQRTQQEDSAVYLCASSLRGVGNQPQHFGDGTRLSIL.

The chain is built from TRBV2 and TRBJ1-3; D is uncertain. The V end lost 5 bases, the J end lost 0 bases, and 14 bases lay between the germline ends. The germline CDR1 and CDR2 sequences are SNHLY and FYNNEI. CDR3 length: 16 residues. CDR3 nucleotides: TGTGCCAGCAGTCCTCTTGGACTAAACTCTGGAAACACCATATATTTT. It encodes CASSPLGLNSGNTIYF.

The DNA for the CDR3 is TGTGCCAGCCGGGAAGGGTGGGCCAAAAACATTCAGTACTTC. It encodes CASREGWAKNIQYF. The chain has TRBV2 and TRBJ2-4; D is perhaps TRBD2 (5 bases). V was shortened by 8 bases and J by 1 base, with 12 bases between the two germline ends. CDR1 and CDR2 from the germline V gene are SNHLY and FYNNEI. The CDR3 contains 14 residues.

The gene calls are TRBV4-3 and TRBJ2-3; 9 positions agree with TRBD2. CDR3 size: 16 residues. Germline V lookup: CDR1 LGHNA, CDR2 YSLEER. The junction had 4 bases not matched to a gene; V was cut back by 1 base and J by 2 bases. This CDR3 is CASSQVLAGSTDTQYF. CDR3 sequence (DNA): TGCGCCAGCAGCCAAGTTCTAGCGGGGTCCACAGATACGCAGTATTTT.

The V gene is TRBV27, the J gene TRBJ1-2, with a possible D match to TRBD1 (6 bases). The CDR3 consists of 15 residues. The germline CDR1 and CDR2 sequences are MNHEY and SMNVEV (reference sequence). Trimming shortened V by 0 bases and J by 0 bases, and 8 bases separated the two germline ends. The DNA of the CDR3 is TGTGCCAGCAGTTTATCCGGGGACACTAACTATGGCTACACCTTC. Translating gives CASSLSGDTNYGYTF.